These 14 T cell receptor beta chains came from one sample sequenced in a study of T cells in Graves' hyperthyroidism and ophthalmopathy. RNA transcripts were the template for amplifying TCR beta CDR3 regions. During a first-round RT-PCR of the TCR CDR3, the HTBI primer set was used. TCRdb independently ran MiXCR on the multiplex PCR reads; one entry per CDR3 protein. This table holds about 560,000 distinct CDR3 sequences, 16% found once. Material for sequencing was blood. The receptors shown here come from a woman under 30 with Graves' hyperthyroidism.

This clonotype was observed a handful of times. The chain recombines TRBV4-1 with TRBJ2-1; 8 nucleotides match TRBD2. Germline CDR1 reads MGHRA; CDR2 reads YSYEKL. CDR3 length: 14 residues. V trimming: 4 bases; J trimming: 9 bases; junction bases outside the gene matches: 8. The CDR3: CASSPGLGTVEQFF. CDR3 bases: TGCGCCAGCAGCCCGGGACTAGGAACGGTTGAGCAGTTCTTC.

Turning to this clonotype: At one of its ends the junction is not consistent with the germline gene, which may arise from a read error. This rearrangement joins TRBV7-9 to TRBJ1-6; 9 nucleotides align to TRBD1. CDR3 length: 15 amino acids. Per germline, CDR1 SEHNR and CDR2 FQNEAQ (reference sequence). This CDR3 reads CAGSTPGQGNSPLHF. For the CDR3, the DNA is TGTGCCGGCAGCACCCCCGGACAGGGGAATTCACCCCTCCACTTT.

At least ten counts were recorded for this clonotype. The rearrangement joins TRBV20-1 to TRBJ1-6; no firm D call. Germline-derived CDR1 and CDR2 are DFQATT and SNEGSKA (reference sequence). Trimming pared 5 bases from V and 10 bases from J, leaving 18 bases between. This CDR3 has 14 residues. CDR3 DNA: TGCAGTGCTCCTTCAGCCGGATTTTGGTCACCCCTCCACTTT. This encodes CSAPSAGFWSPLHF.

This clonotype has at least ten counts. The J gene is TRBJ2-5, the V gene TRBV20-1, with 7 bases aligning to TRBD2. The V and J ends lost 3 bases and 1 base, in that order; junction bases with no gene match: 14. Germline V lookup: CDR1 DFQATT, CDR2 SNEGSKA (reference sequence). The CDR3 totals 17 residues. The CDR3 loop reads CSARSLRGGRTQETQYF. Here the CDR3 DNA reads TGCAGTGCTAGGAGCCTTAGAGGCGGGAGAACCCAAGAGACCCAGTACTTC.

This clonotype was counted many times. The chain couples TRBV5-1 to TRBJ2-1; D perhaps matches TRBD2 (6 bases). In germline, CDR1 is SGHRS, CDR2 YFSETQ. The V end was cut by 0 bases, the J end by 8 bases, with 12 bases between. The CDR3 has 14 amino acids. This CDR3 is CASSLGTAGYEQFF. The CDR3 nucleotides read TGCGCCAGCAGCTTGGGTACCGCGGGATATGAGCAGTTCTTC.

This clonotype has only a few counts. The CDR3 region has the DNA TGCAGTGCTAGAGCGGGGGGGAACACCGGGGAGCTGTTTTTT. Translation gives CSARAGGNTGELFF. The gene calls are TRBV20-1 and TRBJ2-2, with 7 bases that match TRBD2. The CDR3 covers 14 residues. Per germline, CDR1 DFQATT and CDR2 SNEGSKA (reference sequence). The trim removed 1 base at V and 1 base at J, leaving 0 bases unmatched.

This clonotype appeared many times. The rearrangement joins TRBV12-3 or TRBV12-4 to TRBJ2-7; 9 nucleotides line up with TRBD2. The CDR3 is 16 residues long. The V segment lost 2 bases and the J segment 7 bases; nucleotides outside the gene matches: 12. The CDR3 nucleotides read TGTGCCAGCAGTTTATGGGGACTAGCCTATTCGGGGGAGCAGTACTTC. This encodes CASSLWGLAYSGEQYF.

This clonotype has only a few counts. The CDR3 region is CASSLFEAGANYEQYF. As DNA, the CDR3 is TGTGCCAGCAGCTTGTTTGAAGCGGGGGCGAACTACGAGCAGTACTTC. The rearrangement joins TRBV5-4 to TRBJ2-7; 8 nucleotides align to TRBD2. The junction had 9 bases not matched to a gene; V was cut back by 1 base and J by 3 bases. The germline V gene encodes CDR1 SGHNT and CDR2 YYREEE (reference sequence). CDR3 length equals 16 residues.

This clonotype occurred many times. The chain employs TRBV5-1 and TRBJ2-7, with 8 bases identical to TRBD1. This CDR3 spans 15 amino acids. Germline V gene data show CDR1 as SGHRS and CDR2 as YFSETQ. V was pared by 0 bases and J by 5 bases, with 7 bases of the junction left unmatched. The CDR3 is CASSLVADRAHEQYF. For the CDR3, the DNA is TGCGCCAGCAGCTTGGTAGCGGACAGGGCCCACGAGCAGTACTTC. Together with reference TRBV5-1 and TRBJ2-7, the CDR3 gives the full variable domain: KAGVTQTPRYLIKTRGQQVTLSCSPISGHRSVSWYQQTPGQGLQFLFEYFSETQRNKGNFPGRFSGRQFSNSRSEMNVSTLELGDSALYLCASSLVADRAHEQYFGPGTRLTVT.

This clonotype was seen a few times. This chain uses TRBV13 with TRBJ1-2, with TRBD1 identical over 7 bases. CDR3 length: 14 amino acids. V was clipped by 4 bases and J by 6 bases; unmatched bases: 8. The V gene's germline CDR1 is PRHDT and CDR2 FYEKMQ (reference sequence). The CDR3: CASSSARGMNGYTF. As DNA, the CDR3 is TGTGCCAGCAGCTCCGCCAGGGGGATGAATGGCTACACCTTC.

V and J are TRBV10-3 and TRBJ2-1; 8 bases map to TRBD2. CDR1 and CDR2 from the germline V gene are ENHRY and SYGVKD. V was pared by 4 bases and J by 3 bases, with 8 bases of the junction left unmatched. The CDR3 extends over 16 amino acids. The CDR3 spells CAISVGAGGYYNEQFF. CDR3 DNA sequence: TGTGCCATCAGTGTTGGGGCGGGGGGATACTACAATGAGCAGTTCTTC.

The gene calls are TRBV19 and TRBJ2-5; TRBD1 aligns across 12 bases. V shed 3 bases, J shed 1 base, and the junction held 3 bases outside the gene matches. Germline CDR1 reads LNHDA; CDR2 reads SQIVND (reference sequence). The CDR3 is 16 residues long. In DNA, the CDR3 is TGTGCCAGTAGTATCCGGGACAGGGGGCTCCAAGAGACCCAGTACTTC. As protein: CASSIRDRGLQETQYF. Supplemented by reference TRBV19 and TRBJ2-5, the full variable domain reads DGGITQSPKYLFRKEGQNVTLSCEQNLNHDAMYWYRQDPGQGLRLIYYSQIVNDFQKGDIAEGYSVSREKKESFPLTVTSAQKNPTAFYLCASSIRDRGLQETQYFGPGTRLLVL.

This clonotype was detected a few times. The chain couples TRBV20-1 to TRBJ1-1; TRBD1 agrees at 7 bases. The CDR3 runs 12 residues. Looked up from germline, CDR1 is DFQATT and CDR2 is SNEGSKA (reference sequence). The CDR3 loop reads CRPGQRNTEAFF. CDR3 DNA: TGCAGGCCGGGACAGCGGAACACTGAAGCTTTCTTT.

This clonotype was seen at least ten times. The chain is built from TRBV7-2 and TRBJ2-7; no reliable D call. There are 14 residues in the CDR3. Deletions cut 1 base from V and 5 bases from J, with 12 bases between. Germline values: CDR1 SGHTA, CDR2 FQGNSA. CDR3 amino acids: CASSLDSRPHEQYF. The CDR3 DNA follows: TGTGCCAGCAGCTTAGATAGTCGCCCCCACGAGCAGTACTTC.